The 9 T cell receptor beta chains given below trace back to one sample, sequenced in a study of synovial regulatory T cells in juvenile arthritis. The assay was immunoSEQ multiplex PCR, and TCRdb's table has in-frame clones only and misses some. The sample includes some 9,800 clones. The sequencing sample was made of Treg cells from blood. Stated subset: remaining (HLA-DR-negative) circulating blood Treg cells. These receptors were collected from a donor between 2 and 29 years old with juvenile idiopathic arthritis.

The chain combines TRBV5-1 with TRBJ2-5. This CDR3 spans 11 amino acids. Only the protein sequence is given. Per the germline V gene, CDR1 is SGHRS and CDR2 is YFSETQ. CDR3: CASSLKETQYF.

The chain has TRBV2 and TRBJ2-5. CDR1 and CDR2 from the germline V gene are SNHLY and FYNNEI. The CDR3 has 13 residues. This entry has no DNA. The CDR3 region is CASQQTREETQYF.

The gene calls are TRBV5-7 and TRBJ1-4; TCRdb selects TRBD1, and the lack of DNA leaves this call unchecked. TRBV5-7 is marked as an open reading frame, function uncertain. This CDR3 region has 19 residues. The DNA is not on file. CDR3 in amino acids: CASRKHATPQYRTNEKLFF.

The chain is built from TRBV5-3 and TRBJ2-7; TCRdb proposes TRBD2, but this gene call is untestable without DNA. TRBV5-3 is recorded as an ORF, its role being uncertain. The CDR3 sequence is 9 residues long. The coding DNA is unavailable. CDR3 sequence: CARSCDPGF.

This chain joins TRBV5-1 and TRBJ2-3; TCRdb calls TRBD2, which cannot be checked without DNA. The germline V gene encodes CDR1 SGHRS and CDR2 YFSETQ. The CDR3 is 14 amino acids. A DNA sequence was not provided. CDR3 residues: CASGTSGSTDTQYF.

The V and J genes are TRBV4-3 and TRBJ2-2; the TRBD1 assignment by TCRdb is unverifiable without DNA. The CDR3 has 14 amino acids. The record lacks a DNA sequence. Germline-derived CDR1 and CDR2 are LGHNA and YSLEER. CDR3 in amino acids: CASSGTFNTGELFF.

This chain joins TRBV6-6 and TRBJ1-6. Germline lookup yields CDR1 MNHNY and CDR2 SVGAGI (reference sequence). This CDR3 region has 13 residues. DNA is not on record. CDR3 protein: CASSYRGDSPLHF.

This chain uses TRBV5-4 with TRBJ1-6; TCRdb gives TRBD1 as the D gene, but with no DNA this cannot be confirmed. The V gene's germline CDR1 is SGHNT and CDR2 YYREEE (reference sequence). The CDR3 has 15 residues. The DNA sequence is not available. The CDR3 sequence is CASSSPGQGNSPLHF.

This chain joins TRBV7-3 and TRBJ2-3; TCRdb's D gene call, TRBD1, goes unchecked for lack of DNA. The CDR3 contains 12 residues. The DNA is unrecorded. The V gene's germline CDR1 is SGHTA and CDR2 FQGTGA. CDR3 sequence reads: CASSPGGDTQYF.